The clone carrying this TCR beta chain was detected many times. TCRdb ran MiXCR on the 5' RACE reads and lists one entry per CDR3 protein. The sample has 20,000 to 25,000 distinct CDR3 sequences, about 5.6% seen once. This sample was taken from a study of early T cells in non-severe SARS-CoV-2 infection. Study overall: The input, bulk RNA from unsorted whole blood, was sequenced, and chains were unpaired.

V was pared by 5 bases and J by 6 bases, with 20 bases between. This CDR3 is built from 15 residues. Germline V gene data show CDR1 as SEHNR and CDR2 as FQNEAQ (reference sequence). The specimen was whole blood. This TCR derives from an adult who was a healthcare worker with PCR-confirmed SARS-CoV-2 infection or an uninfected control (not recorded which). The genes are TRBV7-9 and TRBJ2-7; weak D call: TRBD2 (6 bases). The CDR3 DNA reads as TGTGCCAGCAGCGCCCCCCCCGCGGAGGGAGGCGAGCAGTACTTC. It translates to CASSAPPAEGGEQYF.